One sample yielded the 28 T cell receptor beta chains listed below, sequenced in a study of blood T cell repertoires in COVID-19 (dated by TCRdb to about 2020). Library preparation used the immunoSEQ multiplex PCR assay. TCRdb carries this immuneACCESS record with in-frame sequences only. Its versions omit some clonotypes, under half of them owing to an unresolved V gene in the studies checked, with the rest unexplained. The sample table lists 110,000 or so clones, 88% of them with a count of one. The top ten clones comprise 2% to 3% of the sample. The sequenced sample was peripheral blood. The receptor set was obtained from a human donor in a cohort sampled during active COVID-19.

This sequence joins TRBV7-9 and TRBJ2-3, with 10 bases identical to TRBD2. CDR3 length: 15 amino acids. Germline V CDR1 and CDR2: SEHNR, FQNEAQ (reference sequence). The trim removed 8 bases at V and 2 bases at J, leaving 7 bases unmatched. The DNA for the CDR3 is TGTGCCAGCTCCTGGACTAGCGGAGACACAGATACGCAGTATTTT. Amino acid sequence: CASSWTSGDTDTQYF.

The rearrangement uses TRBV5-4 and TRBJ2-7, with D possibly being TRBD1 (5 bases). The V gene lost 3 bases and the J gene lost 3 bases, with 7 bases spanning the gap. The CDR3 is 12 residues long. The germline V gene encodes CDR1 SGHNT and CDR2 YYREEE (reference sequence). CDR3 nucleotide sequence: TGTGCCAGCAGCTCCCAGGGCTACGAGCAGTACTTC. Translated, it gives CASSSQGYEQYF.

J is TRBJ2-7 and V is TRBV27, with 7 bases lining up with TRBD1. Germline lookup yields CDR1 MNHEY and CDR2 SMNVEV (reference sequence). Trimming removed 6 bases from V and 0 bases from J; junction bases left unmatched: 5. This CDR3 is 14 amino acids long. This chain's CDR3 is CASRPGQASYEQYF. The DNA for the CDR3 is TGTGCCAGCAGGCCCGGACAGGCCTCCTACGAGCAGTACTTC.

CDR3 protein: CASSLEVTGTQYF. DNA for the CDR3: TGTGCCAGCAGCTTGGAGGTTACGGGGACCCAGTACTTC. V is TRBV7-9 and J is TRBJ2-5; a weak D match, TRBD2 (5 bases). Trimming left V 3 bases short and J 7 bases short, with 12 bases between. The CDR3 runs to 13 residues. Germline assignment: CDR1 SEHNR and CDR2 FQNEAQ (reference sequence).

J is TRBJ2-3 and V is TRBV7-8; 15 positions match TRBD2. The ends lost 1 base at V and 2 bases at J; junction bases unmatched: 10. Germline V CDR1 and CDR2: SGHVS, FQNEAQ. There are 20 residues in the CDR3. CDR3 coding DNA: TGTGCCAGCAGCTTAGGTGTGGGACTAGCGGGGGGCCGGGCCACAGATACGCAGTATTTT. It encodes CASSLGVGLAGGRATDTQYF.

The gene calls are TRBV5-1 and TRBJ2-3, with 7 bases aligning to TRBD1. The CDR3 length is 15 residues. The germline CDR1 and CDR2 sequences are SGHRS and YFSETQ. V trimming: 4 bases; J trimming: 1 base; junction bases outside the gene matches: 6. CDR3 residues: CASSERQGRTDTQYF. CDR3 coding DNA: TGCGCCAGCAGCGAGCGACAGGGACGCACAGATACGCAGTATTTT.

V is TRBV24-1 and J is TRBJ2-1; 8 bases are shared with TRBD2. V trimming: 5 bases; J trimming: 0 bases; junction bases outside the gene matches: 5. Germline V CDR1 and CDR2: KGHDR, SFDVKD. CDR3 length: 16 amino acids. This CDR3 reads CATSGGSGTSYNEQFF. Here the CDR3 DNA reads TGTGCCACCAGTGGGGGTAGCGGGACCTCCTACAATGAGCAGTTCTTC.

This chain connects TRBV15 to TRBJ2-1; D might be TRBD1 (6 bases). This CDR3 has 16 residues. Germline CDR1 is LNHNV and CDR2 is YYDKDF (reference sequence). The V and J ends lost 5 bases and 0 bases respectively, with 14 bases between them. Here the CDR3 DNA reads TGTGCCACCAGCCCTCAGGCAGGGGTCTCCTACAATGAGCAGTTCTTC. It specifies CATSPQAGVSYNEQFF.

The chain combines TRBV29-1 with TRBJ1-2, with TRBD1 matching over 7 bases. Germline values: CDR1 SQVTM, CDR2 ANQGSEA. CDR3 length: 13 amino acids. J lost 5 bases, V lost 7 bases, and 10 bases had no gene match. The CDR3 protein is CSATMGQIYGYTF. The CDR3 DNA sequence: TGCAGCGCCACAATGGGACAGATTTATGGCTACACCTTC.

Written as DNA, the CDR3 is TGTGCCAGTAGCGGGATCCACGAGCAGTACTTC. Translating gives CASSGIHEQYF. The J gene is TRBJ2-7, the V gene TRBV19; tentative D call: TRBD2 (5 bases). This CDR3 has 11 residues. Trimming stripped 6 bases from V and 5 bases from J, with 8 bases between. Germline CDR1 LNHDA, CDR2 SQIVND (reference sequence).

In its sample, this clone was seen once. CDR3 bases: TGTGCCAGCAGCTTAGTGGGGGCCCTATCGTACGAGCAGTACTTC. It is translated as CASSLVGALSYEQYF. The gene calls are TRBV7-2 and TRBJ2-7, with a weak D call TRBD1 (6 bases). The CDR3 runs 15 residues. Germline CDR1 reads SGHTA; CDR2 reads FQGNSA. The V end was cut by 1 base, the J end by 4 bases, with 14 bases between.

The chain has TRBV28 and TRBJ1-6; no clear D. With 2 bases removed from V and 9 bases from J, the gap between germline ends came to 8 bases. The CDR3 consists of 13 residues. The germline CDR1 and CDR2 sequences are MDHEN and SYDVKM. This CDR3 reads CASSLGGSSPLHF. CDR3 nucleotide sequence: TGTGCCAGCAGTTTAGGCGGGAGTTCACCCCTCCACTTT.

V and J are TRBV7-9 and TRBJ1-2; 8 nucleotides agree with TRBD1. V dropped 5 bases and J dropped 7; count of bases not matched to a gene: 6. The CDR3 has 13 residues. Germline loops: CDR1 SEHNR, CDR2 FQNEAQ (reference sequence). CDR3 sequence: CASSLGQESGYTF. The DNA of the CDR3 is TGTGCCAGCAGCCTGGGACAGGAATCTGGCTACACCTTC.

This chain joins TRBV6-5 and TRBJ2-1; weak D call: TRBD1 (6 bases). The CDR3 consists of 15 residues. Trimming pared 6 bases from V and 0 bases from J, leaving 12 bases between. The V gene's germline CDR1 is MNHEY and CDR2 SVGAGI. CDR3 nucleotides: TGTGCCAGCAGCCCAAGGGGGAGCTCCTACAATGAGCAGTTCTTC. Its translation is CASSPRGSSYNEQFF.

The table lists this clone with a few counts. J is TRBJ2-3 and V is TRBV2, with TRBD2 matching 11 bases. The CDR3 totals 15 residues. The germline gives CDR1 SNHLY, CDR2 FYNNEI. V shed 8 bases and J 9 bases; nucleotides not matched to a gene: 13. CDR3 bases: TGTGCCAGCTCAGAAACTAGCGGGGGAAGGGGGACGCAGTATTTT. Its protein product is CASSETSGGRGTQYF.

V gene TRBV28 combines with J gene TRBJ1-6; the D gene is possibly TRBD1 (5 bases). This CDR3 has 15 residues. CDR1 and CDR2 from the germline V gene are MDHEN and SYDVKM. V was shortened by 5 bases and J by 0 bases, with 8 bases between the two germline ends. The CDR3 nucleotides read TGTGCCAGCAGTGGGGCGAGCTCCTATAATTCACCCCTCCACTTT. Translation: CASSGASSYNSPLHF.

The chain employs TRBV19 and TRBJ1-5; 9 bases agree with TRBD1. Germline assignment: CDR1 LNHDA and CDR2 SQIVND (reference sequence). V trimming: 5 bases; J trimming: 9 bases; junction bases outside the gene matches: 5. There are 13 residues in the CDR3. The CDR3 spells CASSPTGGGPQHF. The CDR3 DNA sequence: TGTGCCAGTAGTCCAACAGGGGGCGGGCCCCAGCATTTT.

The chain employs TRBV19 and TRBJ2-1; TRBD1 aligns across 9 bases. The length of the CDR3 is 14 residues. Germline V gene data show CDR1 as LNHDA and CDR2 as SQIVND (reference sequence). V shed 6 bases, J shed 2 bases, and the junction held 2 bases outside the gene matches. This CDR3 is CASSHRGPYNEQFF. The CDR3 DNA sequence: TGTGCCAGTAGCCACAGGGGGCCCTACAATGAGCAGTTCTTC.

The chain combines TRBV5-1 with TRBJ1-1; 9 bases are shared with TRBD1. From germline, CDR1 is SGHRS and CDR2 YFSETQ. This CDR3 contains 14 residues. V shed 0 bases, J shed 5 bases, and the junction held 2 bases outside the gene matches. CDR3 DNA: TGCGCCAGCAGCTTGGACAGGGGGCGGACTGAAGCTTTCTTT. This sequence encodes CASSLDRGRTEAFF.

Concerning this clone: Germline is not matched at one junction end, which may reflect a read error. Different DNA sequences within this sample yield the same CDR3. V is TRBV30 and J is TRBJ2-5; TRBD2 matches at 8 bases. CDR1 and CDR2 from the germline V gene are GTSNPN and SVGIG (reference sequence). This CDR3 has 15 residues. The DNA for the CDR3 is TGTGCCTGGAGTGGGGTAGCGGGGTGGGAAGAAACCCAGTACTTC. Protein product: CAWSGVAGWEETQYF. Full variable domain (remainder filled in from reference TRBV30 and TRBJ2-5): SQTIHQWPATLVQPVGSPLSLECTVEGTSNPNLYWYRQAAGRGLQLLFYSVGIGQISSEVPQNLSASRPQDRQFILSSKKLLLSDSGFYLCAWSGVAGWEETQYFGPGTRLLVL.

The chain is built from TRBV9 and TRBJ1-3, with D tentatively TRBD1 (5 bases). The V gene's germline CDR1 is SGDLS and CDR2 YYNGEE. The CDR3 loop spans 14 amino acids. V was cut by 3 bases and J by 9 bases, with 16 bases left in between. The CDR3 sequence: CASSAESGQATIYF. DNA of the CDR3: TGTGCCAGCAGCGCGGAGTCAGGGCAGGCCACCATATATTTT.

The gene calls are TRBV11-2 and TRBJ2-2; no clear D gene. V gave up 8 bases and J gave up 4 bases, with 11 bases separating them. Germline V gene lookup returns CDR1 SGHAT and CDR2 FQNNGV. This CDR3 contains 13 residues. The CDR3 coding sequence is TGTGCCAGCCGCCTCTTCAGCACCGGGGAGCTGTTTTTT. As protein: CASRLFSTGELFF.

This clone was counted a single time. This chain uses TRBV5-6 with TRBJ2-1; 7 bases fit TRBD1. Looked up from germline, CDR1 is SGHDT and CDR2 is YYEEEE. V lost 4 bases and J lost 2; bases outside the gene matches: 6. The CDR3 is 15 residues long. As DNA, the CDR3 is TGTGCCAGCAGCCCGACAGGGTTGGCCTACAATGAGCAGTTCTTC. Translation gives CASSPTGLAYNEQFF.

The V and J genes are TRBV6-2 or TRBV6-3 and TRBJ2-5; D possibly corresponds to TRBD1 (6 bases). Germline V gene data show CDR1 as MNHEY and CDR2 as SVGEGT. The CDR3 is made up of 14 amino acids. The V and J ends lost 6 bases and 7 bases respectively, with 18 bases between them. The CDR3 protein is CASRPTQGWGTQYF. CDR3 coding DNA: TGTGCCAGCAGGCCTACCCAGGGGTGGGGGACCCAGTACTTC.

As DNA, the CDR3 is TGTGCCAGCAGCAAAAGGAGTCAAAGCAATCAGCCCCAGCATTTT. Its protein is CASSKRSQSNQPQHF. V and J are TRBV21-1 and TRBJ1-5. TRBV21-1 is a pseudogene segment. This CDR3 has 15 amino acids.

Comments on this clone: Sequence at one end of the junction differs from germline and may be a read error. The J gene is TRBJ1-1, the V gene TRBV28; D remains unclear. The germline gives CDR1 MDHEN, CDR2 SYDVKM. The CDR3 spans 16 residues. CDR3 sequence (DNA): TGTGCCGGCAGTTCCCCACTCGGGTTCGGGAACACTGAAGCTTTCTTT. Amino acids: CAGSSPLGFGNTEAFF. Together with reference TRBV28 and TRBJ1-1, the CDR3 gives the full variable domain: DVKVTQSSRYLVKRTGEKVFLECVQDMDHENMFWYRQDPGLGLRLIYFSYDVKMKEKGDIPEGYSVSREKKERFSLILESASTNQTSMYLCAGSSPLGFGNTEAFFGQGTRLTVV.

This chain links TRBV27 with TRBJ2-7; 8 nucleotides match TRBD2. V was clipped by 3 bases and J by 3 bases; unmatched bases: 7. CDR3 length equals 15 residues. Germline values: CDR1 MNHEY, CDR2 SMNVEV (reference sequence). The CDR3 bases are TGTGCCAGCAGTTTCGGGTCTAGCGGGCTCTACGAGCAGTACTTC. Translating gives CASSFGSSGLYEQYF.

The V call is TRBV2, the J call TRBJ2-2; D is perhaps TRBD2 (5 bases). This CDR3 contains 15 residues. V gave up 7 bases and J gave up 3 bases, with 15 bases separating them. Per the germline V gene, CDR1 is SNHLY and CDR2 is FYNNEI. CDR3 DNA sequence: TGTGCCAGCACCAACCCGGACTCTTACACCGGGGAGCTGTTTTTT. Its protein product is CASTNPDSYTGELFF.